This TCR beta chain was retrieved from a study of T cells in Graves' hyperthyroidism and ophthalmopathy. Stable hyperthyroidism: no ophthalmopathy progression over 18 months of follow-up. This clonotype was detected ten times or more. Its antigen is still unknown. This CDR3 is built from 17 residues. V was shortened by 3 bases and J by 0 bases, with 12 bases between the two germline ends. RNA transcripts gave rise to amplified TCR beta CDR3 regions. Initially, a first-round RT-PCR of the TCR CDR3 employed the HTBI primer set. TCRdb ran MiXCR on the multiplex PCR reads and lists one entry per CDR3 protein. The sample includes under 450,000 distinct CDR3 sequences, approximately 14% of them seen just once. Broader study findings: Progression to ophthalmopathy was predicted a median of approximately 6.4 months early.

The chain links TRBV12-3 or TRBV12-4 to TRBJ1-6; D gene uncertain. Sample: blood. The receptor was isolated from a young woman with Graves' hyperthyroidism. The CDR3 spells CASSLSLLSSYNSPLHF. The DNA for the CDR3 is TGTGCCAGCAGTTTGAGTCTCCTGAGCTCCTATAATTCACCCCTCCACTTT.